This T cell receptor beta chain stems from a study of CD8 T cells in Susac syndrome. TCR beta sequencing was performed on blood CD8+ and CD4+ T cells. The multiple sclerosis control group consisted of treatment-naive patients whose relapsing-remitting disease, which was either stable or active, fulfilled revised McDonald criteria. Comment on this clonotype: The junction departs from the called germline gene at one end, perhaps through a read error.

The CDR3 runs to 14 residues. Germline V gene lookup returns CDR1 SQVTM and CDR2 ANQGSEA. It was with random hexamers that roughly 0.45 to 1 ug RNA was reverse transcribed. The method of amplification for TCR beta CDR3 was immunoSEQ multiplex PCR, covering 54 Vbeta and 13 Jbeta. Using its own MiXCR run on the immunoSEQ multiplex PCR reads, TCRdb lists one record per CDR3 protein. The sample records a few hundred thousand distinct CDR3 sequences, 85% being singletons. Sequencing input: CD8+ T cells from PBMCs. The clonotype was recovered from a human donor with multiple sclerosis. The chain recombines TRBV29-1 with TRBJ2-7; 8 nucleotides match TRBD1. The CDR3 region is CSVEGQGGYGEQYF. For the CDR3, the DNA is TGCAGCGTCGAAGGACAGGGTGGATATGGCGAGCAGTACTTC.